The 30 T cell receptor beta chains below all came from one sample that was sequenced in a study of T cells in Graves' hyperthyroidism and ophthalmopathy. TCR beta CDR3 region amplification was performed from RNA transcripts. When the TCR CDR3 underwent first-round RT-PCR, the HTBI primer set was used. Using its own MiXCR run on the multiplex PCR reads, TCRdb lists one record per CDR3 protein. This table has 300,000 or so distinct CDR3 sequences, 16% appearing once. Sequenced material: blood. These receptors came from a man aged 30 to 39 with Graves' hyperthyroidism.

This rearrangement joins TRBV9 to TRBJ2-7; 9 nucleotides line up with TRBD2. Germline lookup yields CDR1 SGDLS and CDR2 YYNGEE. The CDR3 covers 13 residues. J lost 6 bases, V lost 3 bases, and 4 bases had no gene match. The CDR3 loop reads CASSAGLATEQYF. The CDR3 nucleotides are TGTGCCAGCAGCGCGGGACTAGCCACCGAGCAGTACTTC. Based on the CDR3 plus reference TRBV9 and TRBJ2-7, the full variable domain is DSGVTQTPKHLITATGQRVTLRCSPRSGDLSVYWYQQSLDQGLQFLIQYYNGEERAKGNILERFSAQQFPDLHSELNLSSLELGDSALYFCASSAGLATEQYFGPGTRLTVT.

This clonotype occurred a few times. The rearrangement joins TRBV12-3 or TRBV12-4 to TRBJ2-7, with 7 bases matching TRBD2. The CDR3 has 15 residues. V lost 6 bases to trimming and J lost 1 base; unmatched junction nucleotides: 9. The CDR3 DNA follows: TGTGCCAGCAGCCCCCGCAAGGGACTATCCTACGAGCAGTACTTC. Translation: CASSPRKGLSYEQYF.

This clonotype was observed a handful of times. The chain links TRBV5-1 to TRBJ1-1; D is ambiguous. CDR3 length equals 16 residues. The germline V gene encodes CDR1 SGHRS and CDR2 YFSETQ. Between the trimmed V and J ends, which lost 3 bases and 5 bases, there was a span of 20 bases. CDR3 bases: TGCGCCAGCAGCTCCAGACCCCTGAGTCGGGATACTGAAGCTTTCTTT. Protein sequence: CASSSRPLSRDTEAFF.

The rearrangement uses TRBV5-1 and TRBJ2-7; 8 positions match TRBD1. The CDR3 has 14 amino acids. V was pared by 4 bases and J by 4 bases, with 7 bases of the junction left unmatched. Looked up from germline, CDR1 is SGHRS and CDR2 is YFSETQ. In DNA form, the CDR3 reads TGCGCCAGCAGCCCGACAGGGGCGGCGTACGAGCAGTACTTC. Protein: CASSPTGAAYEQYF.

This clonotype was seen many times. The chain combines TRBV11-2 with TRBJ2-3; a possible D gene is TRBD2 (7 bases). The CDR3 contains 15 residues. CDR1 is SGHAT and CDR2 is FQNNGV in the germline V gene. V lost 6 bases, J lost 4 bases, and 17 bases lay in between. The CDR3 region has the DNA TGTGCCAGCAGTTCAACAGGGAGGGCTGCAGATACGCAGTATTTT. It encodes CASSSTGRAADTQYF.

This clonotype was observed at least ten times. The DNA for the CDR3 is TGCAGCGTTGATGTAGGCGGGAGGCCTGAGCAGTTCTTC. The encoded protein is CSVDVGGRPEQFF. The chain employs TRBV29-1 and TRBJ2-1, with 8 bases aligning to TRBD2. In germline, CDR1 is SQVTM, CDR2 ANQGSEA. This CDR3 spans 13 amino acids. After removal of 3 bases from V and 9 bases from J, the junction contained 7 bases not matched to a gene.

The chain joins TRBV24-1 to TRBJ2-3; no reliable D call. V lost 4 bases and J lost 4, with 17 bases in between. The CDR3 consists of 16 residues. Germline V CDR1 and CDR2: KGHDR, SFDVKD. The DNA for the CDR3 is TGTGCCACCAGTGACCCCCGGGCAGGCGGCCCAGATACGCAGTATTTT. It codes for CATSDPRAGGPDTQYF.

CDR3 sequence: CASTDGIAGMDNEQFF. CDR3 in DNA: TGTGCCAGTACCGACGGGATAGCGGGAATGGACAATGAGCAGTTCTTC. The V gene is TRBV19, the J gene TRBJ2-1; TRBD2 agrees at 8 bases. The J segment lost 5 bases and the V segment lost 7 bases, leaving 13 bases of the junction unmatched. In germline, CDR1 is LNHDA, CDR2 SQIVND (reference sequence). The CDR3 is 16 residues long.

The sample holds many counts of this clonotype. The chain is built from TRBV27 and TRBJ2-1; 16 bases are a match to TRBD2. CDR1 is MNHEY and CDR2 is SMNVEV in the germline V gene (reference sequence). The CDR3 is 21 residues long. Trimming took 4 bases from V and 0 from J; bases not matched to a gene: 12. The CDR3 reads CASSSTSGTSGRGGSYNEQFF. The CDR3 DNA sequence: TGTGCCAGCAGTTCCACGTCCGGGACTAGCGGGAGGGGTGGCTCCTACAATGAGCAGTTCTTC.

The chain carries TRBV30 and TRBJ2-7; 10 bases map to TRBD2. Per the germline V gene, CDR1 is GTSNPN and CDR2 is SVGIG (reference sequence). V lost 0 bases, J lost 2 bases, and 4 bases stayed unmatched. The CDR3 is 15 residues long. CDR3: CAWSVGSGRAYEQYF. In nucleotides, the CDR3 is TGTGCCTGGAGTGTGGGGAGCGGGAGGGCCTACGAGCAGTACTTC.

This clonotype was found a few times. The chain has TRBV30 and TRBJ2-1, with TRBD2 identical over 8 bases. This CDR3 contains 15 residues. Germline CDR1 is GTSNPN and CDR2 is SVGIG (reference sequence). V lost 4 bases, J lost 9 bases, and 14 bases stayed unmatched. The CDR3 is CAWILAEGPGGEQFF. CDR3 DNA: TGTGCCTGGATACTAGCGGAAGGGCCTGGGGGTGAGCAGTTCTTC.

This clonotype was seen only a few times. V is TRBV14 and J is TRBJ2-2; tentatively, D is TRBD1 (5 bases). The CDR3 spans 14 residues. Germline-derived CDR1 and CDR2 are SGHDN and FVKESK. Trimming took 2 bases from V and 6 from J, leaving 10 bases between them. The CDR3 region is CASSQTRVAGELFF. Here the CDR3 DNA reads TGTGCCAGCAGCCAAACCAGGGTGGCCGGGGAGCTGTTTTTT.

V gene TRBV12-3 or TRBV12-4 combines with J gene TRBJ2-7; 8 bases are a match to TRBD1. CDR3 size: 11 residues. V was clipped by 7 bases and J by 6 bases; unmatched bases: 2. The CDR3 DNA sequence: TGTGCCAGCACCACAGGGGGCGAGCAGTACTTC. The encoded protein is CASTTGGEQYF.

The CDR3 is CASSFQPGQDAGTEAFF. CDR3 in DNA: TGCGCCAGCAGTTTCCAACCGGGACAGGATGCGGGCACTGAAGCTTTCTTT. V gene TRBV5-1 combines with J gene TRBJ1-1; 8 bases agree with TRBD1. This CDR3 has 17 residues. V lost 5 bases and J lost 4; bases outside the gene matches: 16. Germline V gene sequence: CDR1 SGHRS, CDR2 YFSETQ.

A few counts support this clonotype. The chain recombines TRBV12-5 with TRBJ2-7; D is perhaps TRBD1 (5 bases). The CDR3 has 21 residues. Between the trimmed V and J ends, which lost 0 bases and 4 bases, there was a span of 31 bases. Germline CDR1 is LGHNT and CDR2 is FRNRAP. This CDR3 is CASGLVLGASVLDILGYEQYF. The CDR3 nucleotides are TGTGCTAGTGGTTTGGTACTTGGGGCCAGCGTTTTGGATATACTGGGGTACGAGCAGTACTTC.

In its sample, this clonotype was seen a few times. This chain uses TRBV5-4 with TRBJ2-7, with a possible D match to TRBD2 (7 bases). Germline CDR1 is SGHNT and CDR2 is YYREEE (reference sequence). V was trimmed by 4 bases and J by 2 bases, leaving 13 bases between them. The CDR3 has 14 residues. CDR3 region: CASSASGDTYEQYF. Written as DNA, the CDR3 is TGTGCCAGCAGCGCCAGCGGGGACACCTACGAGCAGTACTTC.

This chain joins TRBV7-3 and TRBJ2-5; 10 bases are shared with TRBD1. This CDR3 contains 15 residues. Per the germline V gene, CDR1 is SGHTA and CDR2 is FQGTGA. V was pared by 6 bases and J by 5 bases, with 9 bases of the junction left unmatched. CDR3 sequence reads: CASSRGGQGGETQYF. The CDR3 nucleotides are TGTGCCAGCAGTCGGGGTGGACAGGGGGGGGAGACCCAGTACTTC.

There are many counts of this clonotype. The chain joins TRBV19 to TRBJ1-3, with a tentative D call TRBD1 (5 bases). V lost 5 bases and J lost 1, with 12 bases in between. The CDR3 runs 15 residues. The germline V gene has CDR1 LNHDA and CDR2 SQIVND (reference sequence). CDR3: CASSFGTGSGNTIYF. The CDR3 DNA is TGTGCCAGTAGTTTTGGAACAGGTTCTGGAAACACCATATATTTT.

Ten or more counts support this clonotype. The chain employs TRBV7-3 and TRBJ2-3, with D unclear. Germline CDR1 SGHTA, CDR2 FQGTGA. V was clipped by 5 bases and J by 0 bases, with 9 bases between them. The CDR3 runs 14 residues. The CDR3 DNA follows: TGTGCCAGCAGCGTATCTGACAGCACAGATACGCAGTATTTT. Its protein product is CASSVSDSTDTQYF.

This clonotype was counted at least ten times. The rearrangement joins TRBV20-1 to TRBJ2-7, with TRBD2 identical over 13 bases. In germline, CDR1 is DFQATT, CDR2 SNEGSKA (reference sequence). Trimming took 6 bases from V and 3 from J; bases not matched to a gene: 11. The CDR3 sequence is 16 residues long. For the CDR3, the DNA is TGCAGTGCCGTCGAGGGGACTAGCGGGGAAAACTACGAGCAGTACTTC. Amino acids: CSAVEGTSGENYEQYF.

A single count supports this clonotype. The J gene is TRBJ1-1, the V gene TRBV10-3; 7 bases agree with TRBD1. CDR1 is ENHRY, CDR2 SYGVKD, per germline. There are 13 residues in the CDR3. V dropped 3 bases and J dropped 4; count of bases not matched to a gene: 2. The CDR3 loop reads CAISEAGGTEAFF. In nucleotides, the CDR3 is TGTGCCATCAGTGAAGCAGGGGGCACTGAAGCTTTCTTT.

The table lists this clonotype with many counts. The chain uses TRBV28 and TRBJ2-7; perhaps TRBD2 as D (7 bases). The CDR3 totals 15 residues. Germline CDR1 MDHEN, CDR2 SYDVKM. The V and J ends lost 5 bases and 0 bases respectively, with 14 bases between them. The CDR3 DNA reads TGTGCCAGCAGTCCCACTGCGGGGGCCTCCTACGAGCAGTACTTC. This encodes CASSPTAGASYEQYF. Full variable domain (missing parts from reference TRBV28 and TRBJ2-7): DVKVTQSSRYLVKRTGEKVFLECVQDMDHENMFWYRQDPGLGLRLIYFSYDVKMKEKGDIPEGYSVSREKKERFSLILESASTNQTSMYLCASSPTAGASYEQYFGPGTRLTVT.

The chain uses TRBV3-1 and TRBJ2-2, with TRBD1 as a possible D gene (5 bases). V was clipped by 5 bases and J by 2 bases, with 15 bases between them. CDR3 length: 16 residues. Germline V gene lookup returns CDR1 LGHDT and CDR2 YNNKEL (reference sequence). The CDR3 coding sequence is TGTGCCAGCAGCACCCCGGCAGGGCGTAACACCGGGGAGCTGTTTTTT. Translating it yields CASSTPAGRNTGELFF.

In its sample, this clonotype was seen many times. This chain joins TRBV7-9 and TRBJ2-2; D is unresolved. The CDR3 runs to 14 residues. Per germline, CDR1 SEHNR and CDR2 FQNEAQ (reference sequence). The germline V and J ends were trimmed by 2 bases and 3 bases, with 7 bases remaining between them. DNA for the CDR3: TGTGCCAGCAGCTTACGCAGTTACACCGGGGAGCTGTTTTTT. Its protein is CASSLRSYTGELFF.

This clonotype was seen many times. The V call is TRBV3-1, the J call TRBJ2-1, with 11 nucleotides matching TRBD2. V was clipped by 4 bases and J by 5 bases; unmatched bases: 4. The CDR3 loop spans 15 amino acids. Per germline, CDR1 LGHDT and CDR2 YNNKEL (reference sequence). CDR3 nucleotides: TGTGCCAGCAGCCCTATAGCGGGAGGGAACAATGAGCAGTTCTTC. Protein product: CASSPIAGGNNEQFF.

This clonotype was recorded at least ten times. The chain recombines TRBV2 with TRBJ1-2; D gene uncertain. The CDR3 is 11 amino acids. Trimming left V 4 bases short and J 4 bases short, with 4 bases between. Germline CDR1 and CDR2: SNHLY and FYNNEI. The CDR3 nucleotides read TGTGCCAGCAGTGGCCTCTATGGCTACACCTTC. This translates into CASSGLYGYTF. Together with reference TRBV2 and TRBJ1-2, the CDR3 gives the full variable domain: EPEVTQTPSHQVTQMGQEVILRCVPISNHLYFYWYRQILGQKVEFLVSFYNNEISEKSEIFDDQFSVERPDGSNFTLKIRSTKLEDSAMYFCASSGLYGYTFGSGTRLTVV.

As DNA, the CDR3 is TGTGCCAGCAGCTTGAGCGGGCCCAGCAATGAGCAGTTCTTC. This sequence encodes CASSLSGPSNEQFF. The chain has TRBV7-3 and TRBJ2-1; D may be TRBD2 (6 bases). V was shortened by 3 bases and J by 6 bases, with 12 bases between the two germline ends. Per germline, CDR1 SGHTA and CDR2 FQGTGA. This CDR3 region has 14 residues.

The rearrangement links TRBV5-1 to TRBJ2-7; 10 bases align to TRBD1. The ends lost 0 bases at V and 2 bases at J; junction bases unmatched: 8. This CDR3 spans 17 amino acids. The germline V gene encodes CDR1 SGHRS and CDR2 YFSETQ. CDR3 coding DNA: TGCGCCAGCAGCTTGGAGGGACAGGGGAGGCTTGCCTACGAGCAGTACTTC. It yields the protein CASSLEGQGRLAYEQYF.

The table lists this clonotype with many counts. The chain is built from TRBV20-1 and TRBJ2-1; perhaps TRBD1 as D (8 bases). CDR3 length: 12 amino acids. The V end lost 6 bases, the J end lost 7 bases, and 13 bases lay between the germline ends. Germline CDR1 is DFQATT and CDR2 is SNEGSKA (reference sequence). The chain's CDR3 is CSANRGGNEQFF. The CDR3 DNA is TGCAGTGCCAACAGGGGGGGGAATGAGCAGTTCTTC.

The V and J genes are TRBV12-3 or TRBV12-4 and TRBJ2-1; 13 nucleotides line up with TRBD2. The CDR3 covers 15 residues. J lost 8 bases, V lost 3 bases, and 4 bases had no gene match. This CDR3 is CASSLFTSGRDEQFF. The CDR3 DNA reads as TGTGCCAGCAGTTTGTTCACTAGCGGGAGGGATGAGCAGTTCTTC.